The 30 T cell receptor beta chains presented below share a single source sample, sequenced in a study of T cell repertoires in cytomegalovirus infection. No antigen has been assigned to these receptors. TCRdb called the reads again in MiXCR, with one record for every CDR3 protein. The sample lists hundreds of thousands of distinct CDR3 sequences; around 30% were seen once. Material: cultured CD8+ T cells from PBMCs, obtained from culture after CMV antigen stimulation. These receptors were taken from a human donor in good health (CMV status not recorded). Some clones in this sample may be carry-over from other donors' samples.

This clonotype was seen only a few times. V gene TRBV20-1 combines with J gene TRBJ2-7, with 9 bases identical to TRBD1. In germline, CDR1 is DFQATT, CDR2 SNEGSKA (reference sequence). V lost 1 base to trimming and J lost 3 bases; unmatched junction nucleotides: 13. The length of the CDR3 is 17 residues. Here the CDR3 DNA reads TGCAGTGCTAGAGCCAGATCCGCGGGACAGGGTCTCTACGAGCAGTACTTC. Its protein is CSARARSAGQGLYEQYF.

The V gene is TRBV4-1, the J gene TRBJ2-7; possibly TRBD1 or TRBD2 for D (5 bases each). The CDR3 length is 15 residues. The germline V gene encodes CDR1 MGHRA and CDR2 YSYEKL. The CDR3 here is CASSQGWGDSYEQYV. The DNA of the CDR3 is TGTGCCAGCAGCCAAGGTTGGGGAGACAGCTACGAGCAGTACGTC.

The chain couples TRBV28 to TRBJ2-3, with D possibly matching TRBD1 (6 bases). The germline CDR1 and CDR2 sequences are MDHEN and SYDVKM. V was clipped by 2 bases and J by 0 bases, with 15 bases between them. The CDR3 sequence is 17 residues long. CDR3: CASSLTAGATSTDTQYF. CDR3 coding DNA: TGTGCCAGCAGTTTAACGGCAGGGGCAACTAGCACAGATACGCAGTATTTT. Combining the CDR3 with reference TRBV28 and TRBJ2-3 gives the whole variable domain DVKVTQSSRYLVKRTGEKVFLECVQDMDHENMFWYRQDPGLGLRLIYFSYDVKMKEKGDIPEGYSVSREKKERFSLILESASTNQTSMYLCASSLTAGATSTDTQYFGPGTRLTVL.

J is TRBJ1-1 and V is TRBV27; D is perhaps TRBD1 (5 bases). V shed 2 bases and J shed 0 bases, with 13 bases lying between them. The CDR3 consists of 16 residues. CDR1 is MNHEY and CDR2 is SMNVEV in the germline V gene (reference sequence). CDR3 in DNA: TGTGCCAGCAGTTTAGCCAGGGTGCCCATGAACACTGAAGCTTTCTTT. Translating it yields CASSLARVPMNTEAFF.

The gene calls are TRBV6-1 and TRBJ2-2, with no clear D. This CDR3 has 13 residues. Trimming left V 9 bases short and J 5 bases short, with 13 bases between. Per germline, CDR1 MNHNS and CDR2 SASEGT. The CDR3 here is CASISFSTGELFF. The DNA for the CDR3 is TGTGCCAGTATCTCCTTCTCGACCGGGGAGCTGTTTTTT.

The chain recombines TRBV6-5 with TRBJ2-1; 11 bases agree with TRBD2. CDR1 and CDR2 from the germline V gene are MNHEY and SVGAGI. The junction had 13 bases not matched to a gene; V was cut back by 10 bases and J by 8 bases. The CDR3 has 15 amino acids. CDR3 in amino acids: CANRSSGGGLDEQFF. The DNA of the CDR3 is TGTGCCAACAGGAGTAGCGGGGGGGGCTTGGATGAGCAGTTCTTC.

This clonotype has at least ten counts. The chain employs TRBV12-3 or TRBV12-4 and TRBJ1-2; 8 nucleotides line up with TRBD1. Trimming took 5 bases from V and 5 from J; bases not matched to a gene: 4. This CDR3 comprises 13 residues. In DNA, the CDR3 is TGTGCCAGCAGTGCCGGGACAGGTTATGGCTACACCTTC. Translated: CASSAGTGYGYTF.

This clonotype was detected a few times. This chain joins TRBV29-1 and TRBJ2-2; 7 bases are shared with TRBD2. Germline V gene data show CDR1 as SQVTM and CDR2 as ANQGSEA. The length of the CDR3 is 19 residues. Trimming removed 1 base from V and 4 bases from J; junction bases left unmatched: 18. CDR3 region: CSVEVSWKGWRGSTGELFF. The CDR3 region has the DNA TGCAGCGTTGAAGTATCATGGAAAGGTTGGCGGGGGAGCACCGGGGAGCTGTTTTTT.

The J gene is TRBJ2-2, the V gene TRBV29-1, with a weak D call TRBD1 (5 bases). Trimming stripped 3 bases from V and 0 bases from J, with 11 bases between. There are 15 residues in the CDR3. Germline loops: CDR1 SQVTM, CDR2 ANQGSEA. The chain's CDR3 is CSVEWGTTNTGELFF. DNA of the CDR3: TGCAGCGTTGAGTGGGGCACAACGAACACCGGGGAGCTGTTTTTT.

This clonotype was seen more than once but under ten times. This chain connects TRBV2 to TRBJ2-2; TRBD1 matches at 8 bases. Germline V gene lookup returns CDR1 SNHLY and CDR2 FYNNEI. Germline trimming cut 2 bases from V and 5 bases from J; bases unmatched to any gene: 10. The length of the CDR3 is 17 residues. CDR3: CASSELGQGVTTGELFF. As DNA, the CDR3 is TGTGCCAGCAGTGAACTAGGACAGGGTGTAACAACCGGGGAGCTGTTTTTT.

There are a few counts of this clonotype. This chain connects TRBV6-2 or TRBV6-3 to TRBJ1-1; the D is unclear. Germline V gene data show CDR1 as MNHEY and CDR2 as SVGEGT. This CDR3 spans 11 amino acids. The V end lost 0 bases, the J end lost 9 bases, and 5 bases lay between the germline ends. The CDR3 DNA is TGTGCCAGCAGTTACTCAACTAAAGCTTTCTTT. Protein product: CASSYSTKAFF.

The chain is built from TRBV20-1 and TRBJ1-3; D not resolved. V lost 0 bases and J lost 4, with 7 bases in between. The length of the CDR3 is 13 residues. Germline V lookup: CDR1 DFQATT, CDR2 SNEGSKA (reference sequence). CDR3 DNA sequence: TGCAGTGCTAGAGAAATGACAGGAAACACCATATATTTT. The encoded protein is CSAREMTGNTIYF.

This clonotype was found a few times. V and J are TRBV4-1 and TRBJ2-2; D remains ambiguous. The CDR3 contains 13 residues. The germline gives CDR1 MGHRA, CDR2 YSYEKL. With 0 bases removed from V and 6 bases from J, the gap between germline ends came to 5 bases. Here the CDR3 DNA reads TGCGCCAGCAGCCAAGATCAAGCCGGGGAGCTGTTTTTT. Translating gives CASSQDQAGELFF.

This clonotype appeared a few times. The chain is built from TRBV29-1 and TRBJ1-1; 10 bases match TRBD1. Germline V CDR1 and CDR2: SQVTM, ANQGSEA. Unmatched junction bases numbered 14, after V lost 0 bases and J lost 4 bases. The CDR3 has 18 amino acids. CDR3 sequence reads: CSVEDRVGGTGAGTEAFF. CDR3 in DNA: TGCAGCGTTGAAGATCGGGTTGGCGGGACAGGGGCAGGCACTGAAGCTTTCTTT.

V usage is TRBV6-6 and J usage is TRBJ2-7, with unresolved D. V lost 2 bases and J lost 3, with 5 bases in between. Germline V gene data show CDR1 as MNHNY and CDR2 as SVGAGI (reference sequence). The CDR3 has 12 residues. The CDR3: CASSYKDYEQYF. The CDR3 DNA reads TGTGCCAGCAGTTACAAAGACTACGAGCAGTACTTC.

About this clonotype itself: A read error may be the cause here, since a much bigger clone is one base away. The chain carries TRBV7-9 and TRBJ2-3; D gene ambiguous. The CDR3 sequence is 16 residues long. CDR1 is SEHNR and CDR2 is FQNEAQ in the germline V gene (reference sequence). The DNA for the CDR3 is TGTGCCAGCAGCAATACTCCCTCCACTACCACAGATATGCAGTATTTT. This gives the protein CASSNTPSTTTDMQYF.

The rearrangement uses TRBV5-1 and TRBJ2-3, with TRBD1 matching 7 bases. Germline V CDR1 and CDR2: SGHRS, YFSETQ. The CDR3 length is 16 residues. With V trimmed by 0 bases and J by 0 bases, 4 bases remained unmatched. CDR3 DNA sequence: TGCGCCAGCAGCTTGGAGGGGGCCCATAGCACAGATACGCAGTATTTT. Residues: CASSLEGAHSTDTQYF.

Only a few counts were recorded for this clonotype. The chain uses TRBV19 and TRBJ1-1; the D gene is possibly TRBD1 (6 bases). CDR3 size: 14 residues. Trimming removed 7 bases from V and 1 base from J, with 13 bases in between. Germline V CDR1 and CDR2: LNHDA, SQIVND (reference sequence). In DNA, the CDR3 is TGTGCCAGTACCTCGGTGACAGGGAACACTGAAGCTTTCTTT. This sequence encodes CASTSVTGNTEAFF.

The chain couples TRBV4-3 to TRBJ1-2; no reliable D call. Per the germline V gene, CDR1 is LGHNA and CDR2 is YSLEER. Between the trimmed V and J ends, which lost 0 bases and 7 bases, there was a span of 18 bases. There are 16 residues in the CDR3. In DNA, the CDR3 is TGCGCCAGCAGCCAAGATCCCGGGTCTCTCTCGTCTGGCTACACCTTC. Protein product: CASSQDPGSLSSGYTF.

The V call is TRBV20-1, the J call TRBJ2-7, with 8 bases aligning to TRBD1. The CDR3 spans 13 residues. Germline V gene data show CDR1 as DFQATT and CDR2 as SNEGSKA (reference sequence). The V gene end was trimmed by 4 bases and the J gene end by 3 bases; junction bases not matched to a gene: 5. CDR3 in amino acids: CSATRTGRYEQYV. The CDR3 region has the DNA TGCAGTGCTACCAGGACAGGGCGCTACGAGCAGTACGTC.

This chain uses TRBV29-1 with TRBJ2-3, with 8 bases matching TRBD2. After removal of 1 base from V and 1 base from J, the junction contained 4 bases not matched to a gene. There are 15 residues in the CDR3. Germline CDR1 SQVTM, CDR2 ANQGSEA. The CDR3 DNA reads as TGCAGCGTTGAAGGGATAGCGGGGCGCACAGATACGCAGTATTTT. Amino acids: CSVEGIAGRTDTQYF.

This clonotype appeared a few times. The rearrangement links TRBV6-5 to TRBJ1-4, with D hard to call. Germline CDR1 MNHEY, CDR2 SVGAGI. The V gene lost 4 bases and the J gene lost 5 bases, with 14 bases spanning the gap. CDR3 length: 15 amino acids. The CDR3 loop is CASSFSYRVNEKLFF. In DNA form, the CDR3 reads TGTGCCAGCAGTTTTTCCTACCGGGTGAATGAAAAACTGTTTTTT.

The CDR3 here is CASSLTSYRNTEAFF. Here the CDR3 DNA reads TGTGCCAGCAGTTTAACCTCCTACCGGAACACTGAAGCTTTCTTT. The chain uses TRBV27 and TRBJ1-1; D is unresolved. This CDR3 has 15 amino acids. Trimming pared 2 bases from V and 1 base from J, leaving 11 bases between. Germline assignment: CDR1 MNHEY and CDR2 SMNVEV (reference sequence).

The sample holds a few counts of this clonotype. The V call is TRBV6-1, the J call TRBJ2-1; 9 bases line up with TRBD1. The CDR3 has 15 amino acids. V lost 3 bases and J lost 8; bases outside the gene matches: 8. Germline assignment: CDR1 MNHNS and CDR2 SASEGT. The CDR3 DNA reads as TGTGCCAGCAGTGACTCCGGGACAGGGTTAGATGAGCAGTTCTTC. Its translation: CASSDSGTGLDEQFF.

This clonotype was seen a few times. V gene TRBV12-3 or TRBV12-4 combines with J gene TRBJ2-2; D unclear. Trimming cost V 4 bases and J 4 bases, with 13 bases left between them. This CDR3 has 15 amino acids. This CDR3 is CASSSLQDPTGELFF. In DNA form, the CDR3 reads TGTGCCAGCAGTTCCCTCCAGGACCCCACCGGGGAGCTGTTTTTT.

V usage is TRBV12-3 or TRBV12-4 and J usage is TRBJ2-1, with D unclear. V lost 6 bases, J lost 8 bases, and 17 bases lay in between. This CDR3 has 14 residues. This chain's CDR3 is CASRGQPAWDEQFF. As DNA, the CDR3 is TGTGCCAGCAGAGGCCAGCCAGCGTGGGATGAGCAGTTCTTC.

The V call is TRBV4-1, the J call TRBJ2-3; the match to TRBD1 covers 7 bases. This CDR3 is 16 amino acids long. Looked up from germline, CDR1 is MGHRA and CDR2 is YSYEKL. The trim removed 3 bases at V and 4 bases at J, leaving 10 bases unmatched. The CDR3 protein is CASSHLTGRVADTQYF. The CDR3 DNA sequence: TGCGCCAGCAGCCACCTGACAGGGAGAGTGGCAGATACGCAGTATTTT.

The CDR3 sequence is CASSLDGIGTDTQYF. In DNA, the CDR3 is TGTGCCAGCAGCTTGGATGGGATTGGCACAGATACGCAGTATTTT. This rearrangement joins TRBV5-4 to TRBJ2-3, with D uncertain. The CDR3 loop spans 15 amino acids. The V and J ends lost 0 bases and 1 base respectively, with 9 bases between them. CDR1 and CDR2 from the germline V gene are SGHNT and YYREEE (reference sequence).

This clonotype was observed once. The gene calls are TRBV27 and TRBJ1-2; no definite D call. V lost 4 bases and J lost 4, with 10 bases in between. The germline V gene has CDR1 MNHEY and CDR2 SMNVEV (reference sequence). This CDR3 comprises 13 residues. DNA of the CDR3: TGTGCCAGCAGTTACGGGAATGGCTATGGCTACACCTTC. Translation gives CASSYGNGYGYTF.

The CDR3 protein is CATTGGPEYEQYF. CDR3 sequence (DNA): TGTGCCACCACCGGAGGCCCGGAATACGAGCAGTACTTC. The V and J genes are TRBV2 and TRBJ2-7, with a tentative D call TRBD2 (5 bases). V lost 10 bases and J lost 4, with 17 bases in between. The CDR3 loop spans 13 amino acids. Germline CDR1 is SNHLY and CDR2 is FYNNEI.